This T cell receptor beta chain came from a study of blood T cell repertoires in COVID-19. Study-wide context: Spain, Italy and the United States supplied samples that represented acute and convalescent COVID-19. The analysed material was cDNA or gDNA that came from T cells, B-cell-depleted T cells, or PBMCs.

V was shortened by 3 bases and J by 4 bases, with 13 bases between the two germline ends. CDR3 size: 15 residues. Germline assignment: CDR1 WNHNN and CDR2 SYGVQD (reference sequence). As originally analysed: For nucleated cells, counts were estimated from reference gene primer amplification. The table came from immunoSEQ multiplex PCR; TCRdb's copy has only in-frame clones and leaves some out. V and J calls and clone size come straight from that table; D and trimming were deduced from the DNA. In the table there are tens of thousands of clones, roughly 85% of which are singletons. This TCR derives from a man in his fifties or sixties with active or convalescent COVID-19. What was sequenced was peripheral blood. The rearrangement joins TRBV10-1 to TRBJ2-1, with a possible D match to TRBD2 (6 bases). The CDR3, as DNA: TGCGCCAGCAGTGAAGAGGGTAGCGGTTACAATGAGCAGTTCTTC. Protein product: CASSEEGSGYNEQFF.